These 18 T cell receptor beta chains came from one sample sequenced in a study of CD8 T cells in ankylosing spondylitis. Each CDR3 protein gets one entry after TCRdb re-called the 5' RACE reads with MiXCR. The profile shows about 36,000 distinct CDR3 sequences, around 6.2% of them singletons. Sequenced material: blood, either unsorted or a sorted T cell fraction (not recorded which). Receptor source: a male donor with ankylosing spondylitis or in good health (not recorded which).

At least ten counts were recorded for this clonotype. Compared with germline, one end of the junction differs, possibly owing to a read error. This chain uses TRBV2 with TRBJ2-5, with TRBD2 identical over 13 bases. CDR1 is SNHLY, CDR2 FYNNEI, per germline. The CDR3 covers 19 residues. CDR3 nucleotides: TGTACCAGCAGTCCTTTCTGGACTAGCGGGGGAGAATATCAAGAGACCCAGTACTTC. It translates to CTSSPFWTSGGEYQETQYF.

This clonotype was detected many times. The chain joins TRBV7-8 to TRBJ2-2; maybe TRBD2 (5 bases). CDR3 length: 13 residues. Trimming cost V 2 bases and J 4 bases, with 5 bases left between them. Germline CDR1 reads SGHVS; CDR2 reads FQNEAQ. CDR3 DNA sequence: TGTGCCAGCAGCTTACGGGGCACCGGGGAGCTGTTTTTT. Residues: CASSLRGTGELFF.

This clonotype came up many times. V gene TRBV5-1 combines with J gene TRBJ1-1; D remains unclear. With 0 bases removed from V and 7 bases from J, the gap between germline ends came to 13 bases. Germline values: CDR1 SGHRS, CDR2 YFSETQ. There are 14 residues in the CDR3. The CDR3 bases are TGCGCCAGCAGCTTGGCCGGTGGAGACCTTGAAGCTTTCTTT. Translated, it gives CASSLAGGDLEAFF.

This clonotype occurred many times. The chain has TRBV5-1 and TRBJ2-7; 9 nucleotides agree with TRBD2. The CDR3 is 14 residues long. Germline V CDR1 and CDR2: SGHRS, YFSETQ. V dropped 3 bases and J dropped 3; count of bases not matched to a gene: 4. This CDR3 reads CASSSPSGNYEQYF. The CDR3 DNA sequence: TGCGCCAGCAGCTCACCTAGCGGGAACTACGAGCAGTACTTC.

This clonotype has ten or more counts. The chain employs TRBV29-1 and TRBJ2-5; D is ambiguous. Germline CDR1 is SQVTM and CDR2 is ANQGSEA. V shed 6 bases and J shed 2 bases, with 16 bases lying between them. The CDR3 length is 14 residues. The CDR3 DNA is TGCAGCGTAGCCCCCGGTGTAGGACAAGAGACCCAGTACTTC. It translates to CSVAPGVGQETQYF.

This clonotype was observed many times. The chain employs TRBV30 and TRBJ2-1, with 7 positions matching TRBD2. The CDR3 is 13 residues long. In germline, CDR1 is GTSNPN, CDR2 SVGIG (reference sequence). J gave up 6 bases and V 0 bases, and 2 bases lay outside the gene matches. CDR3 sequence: CAWSVLAINEQFF. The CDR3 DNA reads TGTGCCTGGAGTGTACTAGCGATCAATGAGCAGTTCTTC.

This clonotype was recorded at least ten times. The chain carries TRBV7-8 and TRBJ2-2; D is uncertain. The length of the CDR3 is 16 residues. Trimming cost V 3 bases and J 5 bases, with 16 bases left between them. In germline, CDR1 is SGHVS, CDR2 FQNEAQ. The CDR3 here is CASSLAATLKTGELFF. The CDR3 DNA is TGTGCCAGCAGCTTGGCAGCGACCCTGAAAACCGGGGAGCTGTTTTTT.

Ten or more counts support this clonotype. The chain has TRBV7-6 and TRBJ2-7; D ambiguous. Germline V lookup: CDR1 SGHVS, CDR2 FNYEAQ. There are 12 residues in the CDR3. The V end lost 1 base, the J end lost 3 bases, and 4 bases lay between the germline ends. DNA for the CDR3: TGTGCCAGCAGCTTAGGAAGCTACGAGCAGTACTTC. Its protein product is CASSLGSYEQYF.

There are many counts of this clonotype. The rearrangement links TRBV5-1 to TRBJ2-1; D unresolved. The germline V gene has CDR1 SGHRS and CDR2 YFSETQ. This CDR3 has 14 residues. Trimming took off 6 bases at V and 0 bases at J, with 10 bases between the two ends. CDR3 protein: CASTRTASYNEQFF. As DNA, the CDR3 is TGCGCCAGCACTCGAACGGCCTCCTACAATGAGCAGTTCTTC.

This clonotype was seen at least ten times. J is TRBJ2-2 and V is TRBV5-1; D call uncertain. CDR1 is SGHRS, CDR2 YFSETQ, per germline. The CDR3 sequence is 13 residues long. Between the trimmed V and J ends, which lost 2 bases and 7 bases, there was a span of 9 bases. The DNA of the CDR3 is TGCGCCAGCAGCTTAGTAGTACTCGGGGAGCTGTTTTTT. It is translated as CASSLVVLGELFF.

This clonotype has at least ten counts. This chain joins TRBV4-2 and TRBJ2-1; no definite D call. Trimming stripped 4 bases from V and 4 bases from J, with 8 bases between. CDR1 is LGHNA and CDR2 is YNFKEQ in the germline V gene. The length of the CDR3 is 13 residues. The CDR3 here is CASSLGSYNEQFF. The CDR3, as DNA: TGTGCCAGCAGCCTTGGCTCTTACAATGAGCAGTTCTTC.

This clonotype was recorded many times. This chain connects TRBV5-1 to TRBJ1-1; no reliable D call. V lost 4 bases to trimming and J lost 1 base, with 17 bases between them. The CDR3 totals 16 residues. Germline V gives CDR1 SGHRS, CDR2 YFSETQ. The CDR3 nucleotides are TGCGCCAGCAGCCTTCGGTTAGGGCAGCCGAACACTGAAGCTTTCTTT. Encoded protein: CASSLRLGQPNTEAFF.

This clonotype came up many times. DNA of the CDR3: TGTGCCAGTAGTAATGTGGTTGATTCCGAGCAGTACTTC. It is translated as CASSNVVDSEQYF. The chain is built from TRBV19 and TRBJ2-7, with D unresolved. The CDR3 contains 13 residues. Germline assignment: CDR1 LNHDA and CDR2 SQIVND (reference sequence). Trimming left V 4 bases short and J 6 bases short, with 13 bases between.

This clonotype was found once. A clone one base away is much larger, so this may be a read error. DNA of the CDR3: TGTGCCAGCAGCTTAGCGTTTATAAGGGAGGCCCAGTACTTC. Translated: CASSLAFIREAQYF. The chain uses TRBV7-8 and TRBJ2-5; D might be TRBD2 (6 bases). The germline gives CDR1 SGHVS, CDR2 FQNEAQ. This CDR3 has 14 residues. Trimming took 0 bases from V and 9 from J, leaving 14 bases between them. The full variable domain, its missing parts supplied by reference TRBV7-8 and TRBJ2-5, is GAGVSQSPRYKVAKRGQDVALRCDPISGHVSLFWYQQALGQGPEFLTYFQNEAQLDKSGLPSDRFFAERPEGSVSTLKIQRTQQEDSAVYLCASSLAFIREAQYFGPGTRLLVL.

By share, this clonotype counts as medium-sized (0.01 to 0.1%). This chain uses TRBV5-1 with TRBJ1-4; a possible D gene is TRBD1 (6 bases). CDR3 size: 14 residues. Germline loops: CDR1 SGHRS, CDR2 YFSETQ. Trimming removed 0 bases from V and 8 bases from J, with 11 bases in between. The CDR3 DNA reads TGCGCCAGCAGCTTGGCCGGAACAGGGGAAAAACTGTTTTTT. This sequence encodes CASSLAGTGEKLFF.

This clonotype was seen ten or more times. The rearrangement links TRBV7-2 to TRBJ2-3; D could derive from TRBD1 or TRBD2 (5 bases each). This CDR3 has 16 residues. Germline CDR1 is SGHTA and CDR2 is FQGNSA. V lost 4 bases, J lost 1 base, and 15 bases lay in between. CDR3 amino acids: CASSSRPRGGTDTQYF. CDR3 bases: TGTGCCAGCAGCTCTCGACCCAGAGGGGGCACAGATACGCAGTATTTT.

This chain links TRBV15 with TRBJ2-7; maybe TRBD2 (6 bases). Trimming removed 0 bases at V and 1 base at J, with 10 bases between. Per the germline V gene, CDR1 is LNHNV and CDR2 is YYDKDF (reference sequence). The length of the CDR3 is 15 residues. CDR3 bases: TGTGCCACCAGCAGAGATCCAAGCGGGTCCTACGAGCAGTACTTC. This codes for CATSRDPSGSYEQYF.

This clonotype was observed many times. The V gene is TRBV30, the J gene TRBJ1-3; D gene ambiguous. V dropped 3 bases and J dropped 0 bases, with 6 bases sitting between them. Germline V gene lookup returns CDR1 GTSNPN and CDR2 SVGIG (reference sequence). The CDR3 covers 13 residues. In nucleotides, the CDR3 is TGTGCCTGGAGCCAGATCTCTGGAAACACCATATATTTT. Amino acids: CAWSQISGNTIYF. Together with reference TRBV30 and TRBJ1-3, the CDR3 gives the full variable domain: SQTIHQWPATLVQPVGSPLSLECTVEGTSNPNLYWYRQAAGRGLQLLFYSVGIGQISSEVPQNLSASRPQDRQFILSSKKLLLSDSGFYLCAWSQISGNTIYFGEGSWLTVV.